A single sample is the source of the 14 T cell receptor beta chains below, sequenced in a study of T cells in women clearing cervical HPV infection. Using immunoSEQ multiplex PCR, the repertoire was profiled, and TCRdb retains in-frame clones only, with some absent. Listed are about 20,000 clones; roughly 7% falls within the top ten. The sequenced sample consisted of blood buffy coat. These receptors were collected from a woman between 18 and 69 years old with a cervical HPV16 infection that either progressed to CIN3+ or cleared (not recorded which).

Turning to this clone: The read ends 3 residues shy of where the CDR3 ends; the end is completed using the germline J gene. This chain links TRBV4-2 with TRBJ2-7; TRBD2 matches 12 bases. The CDR3 totals 19 residues. The germline V gene has CDR1 LGHNA and CDR2 YNFKEQ. V gave up 0 bases and J gave up 3 bases; unmatched junction bases: 12. CDR3 residues: CASSQDLLGTSGFGYEQYF. The CDR3 DNA, read in part, is TGTGCCAGCAGCCAAGATCTCCTCGGGACTAGCGGGTTCGGCTACGAG.

As regards this clone: The CDR3 end falls 3 residues outside the read, so it is completed with the germline J gene. The chain uses TRBV14 and TRBJ2-7; the D is unclear. The germline V and J ends were trimmed by 0 bases and 6 bases, with 9 bases remaining between them. The CDR3 sequence is 13 residues long. Germline V gene sequence: CDR1 SGHDN, CDR2 FVKESK. The CDR3 bases that were read are TGTGCCAGCAGCCAAGATCAGGAGTTCGAG. Translating gives CASSQDQEFE. The complete CDR3 sequence is CASSQDQEFEQYF.

As regards this clone: The read stops 3 residues short of the end of the CDR3; the missing end is completed from the germline J gene. V gene TRBV12-3 or TRBV12-4 combines with J gene TRBJ2-5; weak D call: TRBD1 (5 bases). The CDR3 contains 14 residues. V was shortened by 5 bases and J by 1 base, with 11 bases between the two germline ends. CDR3 bases read: TGTGCCAGCAGTCCCGACAGACCCCAAGAGACC. Translated, it gives CASSPDRPQET. The whole CDR3 sequence reads CASSPDRPQETQYF.

About this clone itself: Read sequence stops 3 residues before the CDR3 end, and the germline J gene provides the missing end. The V call is TRBV29-1, the J call TRBJ2-5; 11 bases line up with TRBD1. V was clipped by 2 bases and J by 5 bases; unmatched bases: 7. The CDR3 covers 15 residues. Germline V CDR1 and CDR2: SQVTM, ANQGSEA. The sequenced part of the CDR3 DNA is TGCAGCGTTGAACAGGACAGGGGGCGATCGGAGACC. As protein: CSVEQDRGRSET. In full, the CDR3 is CSVEQDRGRSETQYF.

A note on this clone: The read is 3 residues too short to cover the CDR3 end, so that end is filled in from the germline J gene. This chain joins TRBV7-2 and TRBJ1-2; TRBD1 matches 9 bases. The trim removed 4 bases at V and 4 bases at J, leaving 7 bases unmatched. The CDR3 totals 15 residues. Germline-derived CDR1 and CDR2 are SGHTA and FQGNSA. CDR3 protein: CASSSTGGAGYGYTF. The part of the CDR3 DNA that was read is TGTGCCAGCAGCTCCACAGGGGGCGCCGGCTATGGC.

Concerning this clone itself: With the read ending 3 residues before the CDR3 end, the germline J gene is used to fill in that end. V gene TRBV6-2 or TRBV6-3 combines with J gene TRBJ1-2; 8 bases map to TRBD1. The CDR3 runs to 15 residues. After removal of 3 bases from V and 3 bases from J, the junction contained 6 bases not matched to a gene. Germline V gene sequence: CDR1 MNHEY, CDR2 SVGEGT. CDR3 bases read: TGTGCCAGCAGTTATGCCCAGGGGGCGGACTATGGC. Residues: CASSYAQGADYG. The complete CDR3 protein is CASSYAQGADYGYTF.

Regarding this clone: The read ends 3 residues shy of where the CDR3 ends; the end is completed using the germline J gene. The chain is built from TRBV19 and TRBJ1-5, with TRBD1 as a possible D gene (5 bases). The CDR3 has 14 residues. V lost 5 bases to trimming and J lost 3 bases, with 11 bases between them. Germline assignment: CDR1 LNHDA and CDR2 SQIVND (reference sequence). The part of the CDR3 DNA that was read is TGTGCCAGTAGTCGCGACAGAGACAATCAGCCC. It yields the protein CASSRDRDNQP. The CDR3, in full, reads CASSRDRDNQPQHF. Full variable domain (remainder filled in from reference TRBV19 and TRBJ1-5): DGGITQSPKYLFRKEGQNVTLSCEQNLNHDAMYWYRQDPGQGLRLIYYSQIVNDFQKGDIAEGYSVSREKKESFPLTVTSAQKNPTAFYLCASSRDRDNQPQHFGDGTRLSIL.

On this clone itself: The CDR3 goes on 3 residues after the read ends, and that part is filled in from the germline J gene. The rearrangement joins TRBV18 to TRBJ2-3; D remains unclear. Trimming shortened V by 5 bases and J by 4 bases, and 22 bases separated the two germline ends. The germline V gene encodes CDR1 KGHSH and CDR2 LQKENI. The CDR3 totals 17 residues. This CDR3 reads CASSSAYGDLLADTQYF. The part of the CDR3 DNA that was read is TGTGCCAGCTCATCTGCTTACGGCGACCTCCTAGCAGATACG. The complete variable domain, with remaining parts taken from reference TRBV18 and TRBJ2-3, reads NAGVMQNPRHLVRRRGQEARLRCSPMKGHSHVYWYRQLPEEGLKFMVYLQKENIIDESGMPKERFSAEFPKEGPSILRIQQVVRGDSAAYFCASSSAYGDLLADTQYFGPGTRLTVL.

A note on this clone: From the germline J gene comes the end of the CDR3, since the read stops 3 residues before it. The chain couples TRBV15 to TRBJ2-3; D tentatively fits TRBD1 or TRBD2 (5 bases each). V was cut by 1 base and J by 4 bases, with 9 bases left in between. The CDR3 covers 14 residues. Germline assignment: CDR1 LNHNV and CDR2 YYDKDF (reference sequence). CDR3 amino acids: CATSRGQGADTQYF. The part of the CDR3 DNA that was read is TGTGCCACCAGCAGAGGGCAGGGAGCAGATACG.

A note on this clone: From the germline J gene comes the end of the CDR3, since the read stops 3 residues before it. The J gene is TRBJ2-7, the V gene TRBV5-1; no clear D gene. Germline V gives CDR1 SGHRS, CDR2 YFSETQ. The V and J ends lost 4 bases and 0 bases respectively, with 8 bases between them. CDR3 length: 13 residues. The CDR3 reads CASSLEGSYEQYF. The DNA read from the CDR3 is TGCGCCAGCAGCCTTGAAGGCTCCTACGAG.

With regard to this clone: The read ends 3 residues early relative to the CDR3; the germline J gene fills the gap. The chain combines TRBV29-1 with TRBJ1-1; the match to TRBD1 covers 11 bases. V shed 2 bases, J shed 5 bases, and the junction held 7 bases outside the gene matches. The CDR3 is made up of 15 amino acids. The germline V gene has CDR1 SQVTM and CDR2 ANQGSEA. CDR3 sequence reads: CSVETGTGGYTEAFF. Partial CDR3 DNA: TGCAGCGTTGAAACCGGGACAGGGGGTTATACTGAA.

As for this clone: The read halts 3 residues ahead of the CDR3 end, with the missing end drawn from the germline J gene. This sequence joins TRBV20-1 and TRBJ2-1; 9 bases are a match to TRBD2. The CDR3 has 16 residues. The germline CDR1 and CDR2 sequences are DFQATT and SNEGSKA (reference sequence). Losses at the gene ends were 3 bases for V and 0 bases for J; bases not matched to a gene: 6. The chain's CDR3 is CSASPRSGGSYNEQFF. CDR3 DNA (partial): TGCAGTGCTAGCCCGCGTAGCGGGGGCTCCTACAATGAG.

In the case of this clone: The read stops 3 residues short of the end of the CDR3; the missing end is completed from the germline J gene. The rearrangement links TRBV7-2 to TRBJ1-1, with D possibly TRBD1 on 5 matching bases. The CDR3 length is 13 residues. Germline-derived CDR1 and CDR2 are SGHTA and FQGNSA. V lost 5 bases to trimming and J lost 3 bases, with 10 bases between them. This chain's CDR3 is CASSPQEDTEAFF. Partial CDR3 DNA: TGTGCCAGCAGCCCACAGGAGGACACTGAA.

The CDR3 reads CASSLKPQNTGELFF. Partial CDR3 DNA: TGCGCCAGCAGCTTGAAGCCGCAGAACACCGGGGAG. The rearrangement uses TRBV5-1 and TRBJ2-2, with D hard to call. Read data end 3 residues before the CDR3 end; the end is taken from the germline J gene. The germline gives CDR1 SGHRS, CDR2 YFSETQ. The CDR3 extends over 15 amino acids. Trimming pared 1 base from V and 1 base from J, leaving 8 bases between. Based on the CDR3 plus reference TRBV5-1 and TRBJ2-2, the full variable domain is KAGVTQTPRYLIKTRGQQVTLSCSPISGHRSVSWYQQTPGQGLQFLFEYFSETQRNKGNFPGRFSGRQFSNSRSEMNVSTLELGDSALYLCASSLKPQNTGELFFGEGSRLTVL.